This TCR beta chain was retrieved from a study of beta chain features in type 1 diabetes. Study-wide points: When Type 1 diabetes patients were examined, their TCRB CDR3s proved moderately but significantly shorter in all four CD4+ subsets.

For this clone: Its antigen is not identified.

The authors reverse transcribed all of the isolated RNA, so sequencing captured expressed TCRB transcripts. Profiling relied on immunoSEQ multiplex PCR, and the TCRdb table lists in-frame clones only, not all of them. Of around 140,000 clones in the sample, around 9% are singletons; the top ten hold 0.6% to 0.9%. V was pared by 2 bases and J by 5 bases, with 7 bases between. CDR3 length: 13 amino acids. Germline V gene lookup returns CDR1 SGHRS and CDR2 YFSETQ. The clonotype comes from a man aged 25 to 40 with type 1 diabetes. The rearrangement joins TRBV5-1 to TRBJ2-2; D gene ambiguous. What was sequenced was central memory CD4+ T cells from blood. In nucleotides, the CDR3 is TGCGCCAGCAGCTTCGTGAGGACCGGGGAGCTGTTTTTT. It encodes CASSFVRTGELFF.